This T cell receptor beta chain was obtained from a study of Ad26.COV2.S vaccination and SARS-CoV-2 variants. Study summary: A COV1001 Ad26.COV2.S trial-arm participant provided the sample. Ad26.COV2.S shots went into the muscle once or twice, 56 days apart.

Profiling relied on immunoSEQ multiplex PCR, and the TCRdb table lists in-frame clones only, not all of them. The repertoire includes approximately 420,000 clones, 88% of them detected once, and 3.6% sits in the top ten. V was clipped by 5 bases and J by 3 bases; unmatched bases: 4. CDR1 and CDR2 (germline): SGHNT, YENEEA. The CDR3 length is 14 residues. Regarding treatment: about 20 received Ad26.COV2.S at low or high dose, single or two shots; several received placebo; per-sample allocation not given. Collection of the samples took place on day 63 after the first injection of vaccine or placebo. The sequence was obtained from a person between 18 and 65 years old who received the Ad26.COV2.S COVID-19 vaccine or a placebo. The sample here was peripheral blood, taken in a trial of Ad26.COV2.S vaccine versus placebo. V gene TRBV11-3 combines with J gene TRBJ2-3; TRBD2 matches at 8 bases. The CDR3 DNA reads TGTGCCAGCAGCCCCGGGGGGGCTACAGATACGCAGTATTTT. Protein sequence: CASSPGGATDTQYF.